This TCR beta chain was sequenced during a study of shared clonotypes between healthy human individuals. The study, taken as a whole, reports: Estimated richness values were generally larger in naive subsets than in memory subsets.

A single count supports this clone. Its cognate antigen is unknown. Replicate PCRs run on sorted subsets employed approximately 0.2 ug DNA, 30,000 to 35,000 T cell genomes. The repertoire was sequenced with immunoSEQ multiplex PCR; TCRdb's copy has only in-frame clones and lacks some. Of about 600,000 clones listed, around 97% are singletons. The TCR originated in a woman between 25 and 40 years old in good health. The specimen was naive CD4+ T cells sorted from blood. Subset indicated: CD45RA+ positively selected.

CDR3 nucleotides: TGTGCCAGCAGTTTACAGAGTCCCTATGGCTACACCTTC. It is translated as CASSLQSPYGYTF. This rearrangement joins TRBV2 to TRBJ1-2; D unresolved. The CDR3 extends over 13 amino acids. Germline CDR1 reads SNHLY; CDR2 reads FYNNEI. The germline V and J ends were trimmed by 5 bases and 4 bases, with 11 bases remaining between them.